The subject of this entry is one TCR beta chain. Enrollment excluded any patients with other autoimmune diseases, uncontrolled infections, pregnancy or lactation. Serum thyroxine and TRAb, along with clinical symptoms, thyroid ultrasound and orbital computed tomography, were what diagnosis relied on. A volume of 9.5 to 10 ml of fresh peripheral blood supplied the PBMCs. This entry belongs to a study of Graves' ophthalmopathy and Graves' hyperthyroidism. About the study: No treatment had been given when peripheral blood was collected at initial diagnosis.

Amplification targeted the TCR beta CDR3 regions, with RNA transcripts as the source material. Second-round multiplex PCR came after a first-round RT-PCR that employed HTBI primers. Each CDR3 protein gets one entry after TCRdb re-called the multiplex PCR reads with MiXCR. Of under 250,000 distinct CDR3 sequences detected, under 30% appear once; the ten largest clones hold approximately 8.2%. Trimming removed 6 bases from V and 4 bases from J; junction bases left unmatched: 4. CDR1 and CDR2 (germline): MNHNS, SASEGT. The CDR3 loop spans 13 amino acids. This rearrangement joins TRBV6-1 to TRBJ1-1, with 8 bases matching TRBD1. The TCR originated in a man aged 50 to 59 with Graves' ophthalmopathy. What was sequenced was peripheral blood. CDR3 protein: CASRDRVGTEAFF. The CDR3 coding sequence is TGTGCCAGCAGGGACAGGGTCGGCACTGAAGCTTTCTTT.